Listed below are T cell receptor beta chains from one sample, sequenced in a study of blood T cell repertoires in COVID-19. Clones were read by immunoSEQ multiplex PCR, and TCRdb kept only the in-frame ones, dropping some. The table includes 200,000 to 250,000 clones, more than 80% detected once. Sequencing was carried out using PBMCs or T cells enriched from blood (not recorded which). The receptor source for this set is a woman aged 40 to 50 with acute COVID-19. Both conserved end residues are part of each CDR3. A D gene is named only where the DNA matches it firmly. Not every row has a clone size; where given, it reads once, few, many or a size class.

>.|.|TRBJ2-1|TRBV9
TGTGCCAGCAGCGTAAGGCCCGGGTCCGACAATGAGCAGTTCTTC
CASSVRPGSDNEQFF
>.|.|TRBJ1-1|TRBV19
TGTGCCAGTACTCAGGGAAATGAAGCTTTCTTT
CASTQGNEAFF
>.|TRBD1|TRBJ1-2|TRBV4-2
TGTGCCAGCAGCCAAGTAGGGGACAGCTATGGCTACACCTTC
CASSQVGDSYGYTF
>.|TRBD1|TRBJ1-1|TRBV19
TGTGCCAGTAGTATAGATCGGAGACAGGGGGCTGGGAACACTGAAGCTTTCTTT
CASSIDRRQGAGNTEAFF
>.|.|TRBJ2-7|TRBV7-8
TGTGCCAGCAGCTTAGCCAAACAGGGAAATCGATTCTCCTACGAGCAGTACTTC
CASSLAKQGNRFSYEQYF
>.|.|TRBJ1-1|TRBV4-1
TGCGCCAGCAGCTACCCGGCGGAGAGGATCGAAGCTTTCTTT
CASSYPAERIEAFF
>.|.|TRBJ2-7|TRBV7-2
TGTGCCAGCAGCTTAGGAAATCTGCGGACCGAGGGCTACGAGCAGTACTTC
CASSLGNLRTEGYEQYF
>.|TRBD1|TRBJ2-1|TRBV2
TGTGCCAGCAGAGCCCCGGGACAGCTGAGGGATGAGCAGTTCTTC
CASRAPGQLRDEQFF
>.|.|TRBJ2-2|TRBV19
TGTGCCATCCGACTTACTCACACCGGGGAGCTGTTTTTT
CAIRLTHTGELFF
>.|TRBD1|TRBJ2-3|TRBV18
TGTGCCAGCTCACCCGGGACAGGGGTCACCGCAGATACGCAGTATTTT
CASSPGTGVTADTQYF
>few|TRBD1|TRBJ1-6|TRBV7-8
TGTGCCAGCAGCTACGGACAGGGTGGCGTCTCACCCCTCCACTTT
CASSYGQGGVSPLHF
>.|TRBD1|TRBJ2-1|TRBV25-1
TGTGCCAGCAGTGCCTCTGGGACAGGGATTGGGGAGCAGTTCTTC
CASSASGTGIGEQFF
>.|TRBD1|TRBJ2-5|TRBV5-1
TGCGCCAGCAGCCCCGAGGGGACAGGGGACGAAGAGACCCAGTACTTC
CASSPEGTGDEETQYF
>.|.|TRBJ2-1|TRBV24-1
TGTGCCACCGGAGCGGGTGCCTTCAATGAGCAGTTCTTC
CATGAGAFNEQFF
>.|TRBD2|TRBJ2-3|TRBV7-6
TGTGCCAGCAGCTTAGCTCGGGGGGGGACGGATACGCAGTATTTT
CASSLARGGTDTQYF
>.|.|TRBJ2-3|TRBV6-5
TGTGCCAGCCAGGTTGACAGGTTTTATCCAGATACGCAGTATTTT
CASQVDRFYPDTQYF
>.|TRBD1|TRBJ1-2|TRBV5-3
TGTGCCAGAAGCCCGGGACAGACCCTAAAAAACTATGGCTACACCTTC
CARSPGQTLKNYGYTF
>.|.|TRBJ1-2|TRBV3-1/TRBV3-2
TGTGCCAGCAGCCAAGATAGAAACTTAAACTATGGCTACACCTTC
CASSQDRNLNYGYTF
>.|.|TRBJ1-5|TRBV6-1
TGTGCCAGCAGTGAAAGCGACAGAAGGCAGCCCCAGCATTTT
CASSESDRRQPQHF
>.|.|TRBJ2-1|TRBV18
TGTGCCAGCTCACTCGACCCGGGGGGCAACTATGAGCAGTTCTTC
CASSLDPGGNYEQFF
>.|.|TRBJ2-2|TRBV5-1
TGCGCCAGCAGCTTAACCGGGACACCAACCGGGGAGCTGTTTTTT
CASSLTGTPTGELFF
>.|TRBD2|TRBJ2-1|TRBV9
TGTGCCAGCAGCGTTTTGGCTAGCGGGGGCTCCTACAATGAGCAGTTCTTC
CASSVLASGGSYNEQFF
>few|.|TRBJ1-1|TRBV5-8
TGTGCCAGCAGCTTGGGCAGGGGCAGGTTGGGCACTGAAGCTTTCTTT
CASSLGRGRLGTEAFF
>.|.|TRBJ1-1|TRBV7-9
TGTGCCAGCAGGGAATACAGGGAGAACACTGAAGCTTTCTTT
CASREYRENTEAFF
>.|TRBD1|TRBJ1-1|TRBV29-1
TGCAGCGGGGACAGGGGTTATAAGGCTTTCTTT
CSGDRGYKAFF
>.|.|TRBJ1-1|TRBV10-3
TGTGCCATCAAGCGGCCGGGGTCTGTCACTGAAGCTTTCTTT
CAIKRPGSVTEAFF
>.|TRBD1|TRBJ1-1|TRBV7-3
TGTGCCAGCAGCTTTCACTGGGACAGCCAAGATGTGAACACTGAAGCTTTCTTT
CASSFHWDSQDVNTEAFF
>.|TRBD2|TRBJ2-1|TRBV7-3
TGTGCCAGCAGCTTAGGACTAGCGGATGAGCAGTTCTTC
CASSLGLADEQFF
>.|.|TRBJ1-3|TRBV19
TGTGCCAGTAGTATAGGGGGCAACGGAAACACCATATATTTT
CASSIGGNGNTIYF
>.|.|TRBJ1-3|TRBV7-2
TGTGCCAGCAGTCTTACAGGGTATCATGGAAACACCATATATTTT
CASSLTGYHGNTIYF
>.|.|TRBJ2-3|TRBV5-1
TGCGCCAGCAGCTTGTATAGCACAGATACGCAGTATTTT
CASSLYSTDTQYF
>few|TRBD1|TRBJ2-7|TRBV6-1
TGTGCCAGCAGTGACAGGGGGCGCTTCGAGCAGTACTTC
CASSDRGRFEQYF
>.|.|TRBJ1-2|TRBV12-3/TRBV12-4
TGTGCCAGCAGCAAAGACAAGTTCTATGGCTACACCTTC
CASSKDKFYGYTF
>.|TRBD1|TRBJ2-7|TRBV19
TGTGCCAGTAGTATCGTCATGGGGACAGTTCTACTGGAGCAGTACTTC
CASSIVMGTVLLEQYF
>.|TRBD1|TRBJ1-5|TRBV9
TGTGCCAGCAGCGGGGACAGCTATAGCAATCAGCCCCAGCATTTT
CASSGDSYSNQPQHF
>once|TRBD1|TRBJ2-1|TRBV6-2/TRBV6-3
TGTGCCAGCAGTAGCCTGGGCAGGGGGCCCTCCTACAATGAGCAGTTCTTC
CASSSLGRGPSYNEQFF
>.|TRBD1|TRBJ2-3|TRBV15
TGTGCCACCAGATCCAGGGGGCGAGATACGCAGTATTTT
CATRSRGRDTQYF
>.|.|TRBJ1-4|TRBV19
TGTGCCAGTAGTATGGCAAAAGGGGGTGAAAAACTGTTTTTT
CASSMAKGGEKLFF